Each of the 27 T cell receptor beta chains below was sequenced from the same sample in a study of cytomegalovirus exposure and HLA in healthy donors. PCR involved 60 Vbeta and 13 Jbeta primers. This table comes from immunoSEQ multiplex PCR, and its TCRdb copy is limited to in-frame clones, with some not included. The table shows 150,000 to 200,000 clones, with 65% to 90% occurring only once. Sequencing was done on a sample of PBMCs. These receptor sequences come from a woman aged 18-29 years in good health and CMV-seronegative.

This chain connects TRBV28 to TRBJ2-7, with TRBD2 matching 10 bases. CDR1 is MDHEN, CDR2 SYDVKM, per germline. CDR3 length equals 17 residues. Trimming cost V 3 bases and J 3 bases; bases outside gene matches: 11. CDR3 region: CASSFLLPSGRIYEQYF. The CDR3 bases are TGTGCCAGCAGTTTCCTTTTACCTAGCGGGAGAATCTACGAGCAGTACTTC.

The rearrangement uses TRBV28 and TRBJ1-2, with a tentative D call TRBD1 (5 bases). This CDR3 comprises 13 residues. V was clipped by 7 bases and J by 4 bases, with 13 bases between them. In germline, CDR1 is MDHEN, CDR2 SYDVKM. DNA of the CDR3: TGTGCCAGCATCCCGGGAGGGGCCTATGGCTACACCTTC. Protein sequence: CASIPGGAYGYTF.

CDR3 nucleotides: TGTGCCTGGACTACGGGGAGGTCACCCCTCCACTTT. Translated, it gives CAWTTGRSPLHF. J is TRBJ1-6 and V is TRBV30; D not certain. Looked up from germline, CDR1 is GTSNPN and CDR2 is SVGIG (reference sequence). V was pared by 4 bases and J by 10 bases, with 11 bases between. The CDR3 sequence is 12 residues long. Full variable domain (remainder filled in from reference TRBV30 and TRBJ1-6): SQTIHQWPATLVQPVGSPLSLECTVEGTSNPNLYWYRQAAGRGLQLLFYSVGIGQISSEVPQNLSASRPQDRQFILSSKKLLLSDSGFYLCAWTTGRSPLHFGNGTRLTVT.

A few counts support this clone. The genes are TRBV6-5 and TRBJ1-6; TRBD1 matches 9 bases. With V trimmed by 11 bases and J by 4 bases, 3 bases remained unmatched. Germline assignment: CDR1 MNHEY and CDR2 SVGAGI. This CDR3 is 13 amino acids long. CDR3 loop: CAGGQGYNSPLHF. CDR3 DNA sequence: TGTGCCGGGGGACAGGGATATAATTCACCCCTCCACTTT.

This clone appeared once. The chain joins TRBV7-9 to TRBJ1-3; D remains unclear. V dropped 6 bases and J dropped 0 bases, with 18 bases sitting between them. The germline CDR1 and CDR2 sequences are SEHNR and FQNEAQ (reference sequence). This CDR3 is 17 amino acids long. CDR3 protein: CASSPGPRAASGNTIYF. CDR3 DNA sequence: TGTGCCAGCAGTCCTGGGCCGAGGGCGGCCTCTGGAAACACCATATATTTT.

This clone has only a few counts. The chain links TRBV7-8 to TRBJ1-1, with a possible D match to TRBD1 (5 bases). With 4 bases removed from V and 5 bases from J, the gap between germline ends came to 17 bases. The V gene's germline CDR1 is SGHVS and CDR2 FQNEAQ. This CDR3 has 15 residues. The CDR3 nucleotides read TGTGCCAGCAGCTCTTACGGACCCCCAGGGACTGAAGCTTTCTTT. Encoded protein: CASSSYGPPGTEAFF. The variable domain in full, with the rest retrieved from reference TRBV7-8 and TRBJ1-1, is GAGVSQSPRYKVAKRGQDVALRCDPISGHVSLFWYQQALGQGPEFLTYFQNEAQLDKSGLPSDRFFAERPEGSVSTLKIQRTQQEDSAVYLCASSSYGPPGTEAFFGQGTRLTVV.

In regard to this clone: Relative to the germline gene, one junction end is altered; a read error may explain this. The rearrangement links TRBV7-9 to TRBJ2-3; TRBD1 agrees at 7 bases. The CDR3 spans 17 residues. Germline V gene data show CDR1 as SEHNR and CDR2 as FQNEAQ (reference sequence). The CDR3 sequence is CSSSLFRWDSVDYTQYF. CDR3 in DNA: TGTTCCAGCAGCTTATTTCGATGGGACAGTGTGGATTATACGCAGTATTTT.

V and J are TRBV5-1 and TRBJ2-7, with TRBD2 matching over 8 bases. From germline, CDR1 is SGHRS and CDR2 YFSETQ. V shed 2 bases and J 3 bases; nucleotides not matched to a gene: 4. The CDR3 runs 14 residues. CDR3 nucleotides: TGCGCCAGCAGCTTTGGGAGCGGGGGCTACGAGCAGTACTTC. Amino acid sequence: CASSFGSGGYEQYF.

The chain employs TRBV6-5 and TRBJ1-1; unclear D gene. V was shortened by 3 bases and J by 1 base, with 9 bases between the two germline ends. CDR1 is MNHEY and CDR2 is SVGAGI in the germline V gene. This CDR3 has 14 residues. CDR3: CASSYSIWNTEAFF. The CDR3 nucleotides are TGTGCCAGCAGTTATAGCATTTGGAACACTGAAGCTTTCTTT.

The chain has TRBV27 and TRBJ1-5; TRBD1 matches 7 bases. Germline V lookup: CDR1 MNHEY, CDR2 SMNVEV (reference sequence). The ends lost 4 bases at V and 5 bases at J; junction bases unmatched: 2. This CDR3 region has 13 residues. Here the CDR3 DNA reads TGTGCCAGCAGTTATGACAGGGATCAGCCCCAGCATTTT. Amino acids: CASSYDRDQPQHF.

The chain carries TRBV28 and TRBJ1-2; D call uncertain. CDR1 is MDHEN, CDR2 SYDVKM, per germline. This CDR3 region has 14 residues. V gave up 5 bases and J gave up 0 bases, with 10 bases separating them. DNA of the CDR3: TGTGCCAGCAGTACTGAGGTCCCTAACTATGGCTACACCTTC. Translated: CASSTEVPNYGYTF.

This clone came up a few times. The rearrangement links TRBV7-9 to TRBJ1-6, with 7 bases matching TRBD1. The V segment lost 5 bases and the J segment 5 bases; nucleotides outside the gene matches: 3. CDR1 is SEHNR, CDR2 FQNEAQ, per germline (reference sequence). The CDR3 covers 14 residues. The CDR3 DNA is TGTGCCAGCAGCCGGACAGGCAATAATTCACCCCTCCACTTT. The encoded protein is CASSRTGNNSPLHF.

The chain is built from TRBV6-5 and TRBJ2-1; the D gene is possibly TRBD2 (6 bases). This CDR3 is built from 15 residues. The V end lost 3 bases, the J end lost 2 bases, and 11 bases lay between the germline ends. Germline-derived CDR1 and CDR2 are MNHEY and SVGAGI. This CDR3 reads CASSYRGGPYNEQFF. The CDR3 DNA reads TGTGCCAGCAGTTATCGGGGAGGCCCCTACAATGAGCAGTTCTTC.

The J gene is TRBJ1-2, the V gene TRBV10-1; tentatively, D is TRBD1 (5 bases). V lost 3 bases and J 6 bases, leaving 14 bases between the germline ends. Germline values: CDR1 WNHNN, CDR2 SYGVQD (reference sequence). CDR3 length equals 14 residues. Here the CDR3 DNA reads TGCGCCAGCAGTGACCCTCAGGGAGGGGATGGCTACACCTTC. Encoded protein: CASSDPQGGDGYTF.

The genes are TRBV19 and TRBJ2-3; D gene unclear. The germline CDR1 and CDR2 sequences are LNHDA and SQIVND (reference sequence). The CDR3 is 12 residues long. With 4 bases removed from V and 3 bases from J, the gap between germline ends came to 5 bases. CDR3 amino acids: CASSTYTDTQYF. The CDR3 DNA reads TGTGCCAGTAGTACGTATACAGATACGCAGTATTTT.

This clone was found once. The rearrangement joins TRBV6-1 to TRBJ1-1; 11 bases are a match to TRBD1. This CDR3 contains 14 residues. In germline, CDR1 is MNHNS, CDR2 SASEGT. J lost 4 bases, V lost 4 bases, and 2 bases had no gene match. DNA of the CDR3: TGTGCCAGCAGTGGCGGGACAGGGGGCACTGAAGCTTTCTTT. It encodes CASSGGTGGTEAFF.

This chain links TRBV27 with TRBJ1-1, with D possibly matching TRBD1 (5 bases). The CDR3 is 12 residues long. Germline V gene sequence: CDR1 MNHEY, CDR2 SMNVEV (reference sequence). The V end was cut by 7 bases, the J end by 4 bases, with 10 bases between. The CDR3: CASIQGVTEAFF. The CDR3 bases are TGTGCCAGCATCCAAGGGGTCACTGAAGCTTTCTTT.

This sequence joins TRBV2 and TRBJ2-3, with a weak D call TRBD2 (5 bases). Germline assignment: CDR1 SNHLY and CDR2 FYNNEI. V lost 5 bases, J lost 4 bases, and 16 bases lay in between. This CDR3 region has 15 residues. The CDR3 DNA sequence: TGTGCCAGCAGTTCACTAGAGTCAGGTTCAGATACGCAGTATTTT. Protein: CASSSLESGSDTQYF.

The chain recombines TRBV27 with TRBJ2-3; 12 nucleotides line up with TRBD2. The CDR3 consists of 20 residues. Germline lookup yields CDR1 MNHEY and CDR2 SMNVEV (reference sequence). V shed 7 bases, J shed 1 base, and the junction held 18 bases outside the gene matches. CDR3 sequence (DNA): TGTGCCAGCACCTCTCCCCGATCTAGCGGGGGGGCCTTTGGCACAGATACGCAGTATTTT. Its translation: CASTSPRSSGGAFGTDTQYF.

The rearrangement uses TRBV5-1 and TRBJ2-3; 13 nucleotides line up with TRBD2. After removal of 5 bases from V and 4 bases from J, the junction contained 1 base not matched to a gene. Germline assignment: CDR1 SGHRS and CDR2 YFSETQ. There are 14 residues in the CDR3. CDR3 nucleotides: TGCGCCAGCAGACTAGCGGGGGGGGCAGATACGCAGTATTTT. This sequence encodes CASRLAGGADTQYF.

The chain links TRBV5-8 to TRBJ1-4; possible D gene TRBD1, 5 bases. Germline lookup yields CDR1 SGHTS and CDR2 YDEGEE. Trimming took 3 bases from V and 3 from J, leaving 12 bases between them. The CDR3 has 15 amino acids. The CDR3 reads CASSWPGYPNEKLFF. CDR3 sequence (DNA): TGTGCCAGCAGCTGGCCAGGGTACCCTAATGAAAAACTGTTTTTT.

This chain links TRBV2 with TRBJ2-5; tentatively, D is TRBD1 (6 bases). Germline CDR1 reads SNHLY; CDR2 reads FYNNEI. The length of the CDR3 is 14 residues. Trimming shortened V by 3 bases and J by 3 bases, and 11 bases separated the two germline ends. CDR3 DNA sequence: TGTGCCAGCAGTGAGGTGACAGGAAAAGAGACCCAGTACTTC. Translating gives CASSEVTGKETQYF.

This clone was seen just once. This chain's CDR3 is CASSPGGRHTIYF. DNA for the CDR3: TGTGCCAGCTCACCAGGAGGGAGGCACACCATATATTTT. V gene TRBV18 combines with J gene TRBJ1-3; no firm D call. Looked up from germline, CDR1 is KGHSH and CDR2 is LQKENI. The CDR3 runs to 13 residues. V was clipped by 2 bases and J by 8 bases, with 10 bases between them.

This clone was observed a single time. This sequence joins TRBV6-1 and TRBJ1-2, with D possibly matching TRBD1 (6 bases). This CDR3 contains 11 residues. Per the germline V gene, CDR1 is MNHNS and CDR2 is SASEGT. V lost 6 bases, J lost 9 bases, and 11 bases lay in between. The DNA for the CDR3 is TGTGCCAGCAGCAGGGGCAGAAGCTACACCTTC. It specifies CASSRGRSYTF.

This clone came up a few times. The rearrangement links TRBV5-6 to TRBJ1-2, with D maybe TRBD1 (5 bases). Trimming removed 2 bases from V and 0 bases from J, with 8 bases in between. The CDR3 sequence is 14 residues long. Germline V gives CDR1 SGHDT, CDR2 YYEEEE. The CDR3 coding sequence is TGTGCCAGCAGCTTTCGCAGGGCTAACTATGGCTACACCTTC. This sequence encodes CASSFRRANYGYTF. The variable domain in full, completed from reference TRBV5-6 and TRBJ1-2, reads DAGVTQSPTHLIKTRGQQVTLRCSPKSGHDTVSWYQQALGQGPQFIFQYYEEEERQRGNFPDRFSGHQFPNYSSELNVNALLLGDSALYLCASSFRRANYGYTFGSGTRLTVV.

The chain uses TRBV19 and TRBJ2-3; 10 bases agree with TRBD2. The CDR3 is 17 residues long. Germline CDR1 is LNHDA and CDR2 is SQIVND (reference sequence). V was pared by 4 bases and J by 4 bases, with 11 bases of the junction left unmatched. CDR3 protein: CASSTYPSGRGADTQYF. The DNA of the CDR3 is TGTGCCAGTAGTACCTACCCCAGCGGGAGGGGGGCAGATACGCAGTATTTT.

This clone was counted many times. A junction boundary mismatches the germline segment, possibly from a read error. The rearrangement uses TRBV7-2 and TRBJ2-1; 9 positions match TRBD1. The CDR3 has 14 amino acids. Germline V gives CDR1 SGHTA, CDR2 FQGNSA. Here the CDR3 DNA reads TGTGCCAGCATCCTTAATCCTGGGACAGGGCATTCGATCTTC. Translating gives CASILNPGTGHSIF.